This TCR beta chain appears in the sequencing data of a study of human T cells and chemical hapten exposure. Study in general: TCR yields differed between samples (mainly from small differences in pooled library volume). Study results and limitations: No alteration of TCRs above 1 in 1000 frequency was seen with DPC sensitization.

The CDR3 covers 14 residues. CDR1 is SEHNR and CDR2 is FQNEAQ in the germline V gene (reference sequence). Trimming shortened V by 3 bases and J by 5 bases, and 12 bases separated the two germline ends. In the authors' methods: Sample-level TCR yields exhibited a median of about 91,000, with a range of 23,224 to 690,600. TCRdb itself ran the RACE reads through MiXCR, one entry per CDR3 protein. What appears here as the V and J calls and clone size reflects TCRdb's work, not the paper's. Among tens of thousands of distinct CDR3 sequences, approximately 4.7% were seen once, and the ten largest hold roughly 1.6%. At least ten counts were recorded for this clonotype. Its target is unknown. Indicated time point: healthy volunteer bleed at 2 weeks. The study extracted total RNA from unfractionated whole blood.

The sample was whole blood. The chain joins TRBV7-9 to TRBJ2-3; tentative D call: TRBD1 (6 bases). The sequence was obtained from a female donor in good health. Some clones in this sample may be carry-over from other donors' samples. For the CDR3, the DNA is TGTGCCAGCAGCTTCAGGGGAAGCGGAGATACGCAGTATTTT. It specifies CASSFRGSGDTQYF.